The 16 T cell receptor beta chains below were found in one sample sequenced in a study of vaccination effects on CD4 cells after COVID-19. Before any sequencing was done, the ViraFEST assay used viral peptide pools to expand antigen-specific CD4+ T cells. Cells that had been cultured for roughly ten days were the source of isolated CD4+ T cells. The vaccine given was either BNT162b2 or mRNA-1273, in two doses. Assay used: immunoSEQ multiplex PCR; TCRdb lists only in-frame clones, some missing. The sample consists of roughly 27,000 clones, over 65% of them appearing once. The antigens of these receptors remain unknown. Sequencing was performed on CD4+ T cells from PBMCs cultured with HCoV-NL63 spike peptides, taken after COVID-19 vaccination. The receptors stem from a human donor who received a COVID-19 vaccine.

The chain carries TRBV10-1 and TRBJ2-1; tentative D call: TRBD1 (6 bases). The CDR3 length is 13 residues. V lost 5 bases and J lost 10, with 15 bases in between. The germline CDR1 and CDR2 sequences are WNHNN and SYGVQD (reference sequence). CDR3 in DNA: TGCGCCAGCAGTAACAGGGACCTGGGAGAGCAGTTCTTC. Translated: CASSNRDLGEQFF.

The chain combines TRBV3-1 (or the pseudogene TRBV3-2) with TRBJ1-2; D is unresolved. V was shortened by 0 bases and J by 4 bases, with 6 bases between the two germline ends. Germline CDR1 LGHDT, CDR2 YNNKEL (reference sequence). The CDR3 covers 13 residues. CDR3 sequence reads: CASSQDGSYGYTF. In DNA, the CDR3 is TGTGCCAGCAGCCAAGACGGGAGCTATGGCTACACCTTC.

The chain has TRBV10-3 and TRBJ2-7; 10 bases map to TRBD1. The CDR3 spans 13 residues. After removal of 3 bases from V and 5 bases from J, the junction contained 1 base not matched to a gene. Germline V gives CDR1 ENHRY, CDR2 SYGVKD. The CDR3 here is CAISEGTGDEQYF. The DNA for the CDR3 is TGTGCCATCAGTGAAGGGACAGGGGACGAGCAGTACTTC.

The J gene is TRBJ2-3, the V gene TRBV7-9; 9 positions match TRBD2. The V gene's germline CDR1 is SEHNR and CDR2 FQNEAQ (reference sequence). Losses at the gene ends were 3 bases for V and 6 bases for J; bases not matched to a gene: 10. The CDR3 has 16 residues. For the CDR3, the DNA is TGTGCCAGCAGCTTTCGGCCGGGACTAGCTATCGATACGCAGTATTTT. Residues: CASSFRPGLAIDTQYF.

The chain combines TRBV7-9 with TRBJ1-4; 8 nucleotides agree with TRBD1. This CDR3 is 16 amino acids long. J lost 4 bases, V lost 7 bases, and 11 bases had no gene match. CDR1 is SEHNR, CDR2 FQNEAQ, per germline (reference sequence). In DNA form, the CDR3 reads TGTGCCAGCAACCGCAACCGGGACAGGAGTAATGAAAAACTGTTTTTT. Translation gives CASNRNRDRSNEKLFF.

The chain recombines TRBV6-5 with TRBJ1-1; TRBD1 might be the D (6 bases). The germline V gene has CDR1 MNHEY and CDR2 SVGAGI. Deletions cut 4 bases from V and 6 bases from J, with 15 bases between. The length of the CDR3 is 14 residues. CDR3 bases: TGTGCCAGCAGTTCGGGACAACTCTGGGCTGAAGCTTTCTTT. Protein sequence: CASSSGQLWAEAFF.

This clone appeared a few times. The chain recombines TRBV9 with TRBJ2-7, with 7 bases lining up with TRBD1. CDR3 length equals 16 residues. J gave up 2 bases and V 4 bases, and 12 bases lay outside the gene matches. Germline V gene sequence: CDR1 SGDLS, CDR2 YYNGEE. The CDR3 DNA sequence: TGTGCCAGCAGCCCATCAACCAGGGGGACCCCCTACGAGCAGTACTTC. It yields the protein CASSPSTRGTPYEQYF.

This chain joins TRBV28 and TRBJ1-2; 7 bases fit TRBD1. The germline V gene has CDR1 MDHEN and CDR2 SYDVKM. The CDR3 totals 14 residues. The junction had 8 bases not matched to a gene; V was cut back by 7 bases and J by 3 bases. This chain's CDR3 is CASMTIGQDYGYTF. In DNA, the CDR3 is TGTGCCAGCATGACCATAGGACAGGACTATGGCTACACCTTC.

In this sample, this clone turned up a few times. CDR3 protein: CASREQGWSWFF. CDR3 coding DNA: TGTGCCAGCAGAGAACAGGGTTGGTCTTGGTTCTTC. The rearrangement joins TRBV2 to TRBJ2-1; possibly TRBD1 for D (6 bases). Germline V gives CDR1 SNHLY, CDR2 FYNNEI. CDR3 size: 12 residues. V lost 6 bases and J lost 15, with 18 bases in between. Filled out from reference TRBV2 and TRBJ2-1, the complete variable domain reads EPEVTQTPSHQVTQMGQEVILRCVPISNHLYFYWYRQILGQKVEFLVSFYNNEISEKSEIFDDQFSVERPDGSNFTLKIRSTKLEDSAMYFCASREQGWSWFFGPGTRLTVL.

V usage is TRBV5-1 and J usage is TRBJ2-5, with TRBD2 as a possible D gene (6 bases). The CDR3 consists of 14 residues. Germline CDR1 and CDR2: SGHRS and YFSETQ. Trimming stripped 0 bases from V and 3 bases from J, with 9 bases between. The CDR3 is CASSLGLDKETQYF. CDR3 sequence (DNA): TGCGCCAGCAGCTTGGGACTAGACAAAGAGACCCAGTACTTC.

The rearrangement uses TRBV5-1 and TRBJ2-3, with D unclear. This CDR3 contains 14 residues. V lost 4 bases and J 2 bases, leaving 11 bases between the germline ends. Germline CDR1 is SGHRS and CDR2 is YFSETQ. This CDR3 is CASSTDGTTDTQYF. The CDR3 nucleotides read TGCGCCAGCAGCACGGACGGAACCACAGATACGCAGTATTTT.

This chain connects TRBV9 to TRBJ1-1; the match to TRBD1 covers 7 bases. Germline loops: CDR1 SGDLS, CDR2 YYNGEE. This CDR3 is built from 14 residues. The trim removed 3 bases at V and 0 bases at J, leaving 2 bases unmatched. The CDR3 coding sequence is TGTGCCAGCAGCGGACAGGGAATGAACACTGAAGCTTTCTTT. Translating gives CASSGQGMNTEAFF.

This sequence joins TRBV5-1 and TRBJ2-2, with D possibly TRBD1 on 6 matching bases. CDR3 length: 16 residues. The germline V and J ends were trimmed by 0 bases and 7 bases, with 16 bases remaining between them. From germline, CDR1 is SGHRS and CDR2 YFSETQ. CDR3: CASSLVGARSGGELFF. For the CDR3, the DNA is TGCGCCAGCAGCTTGGTGGGGGCGCGGTCAGGCGGGGAGCTGTTTTTT.

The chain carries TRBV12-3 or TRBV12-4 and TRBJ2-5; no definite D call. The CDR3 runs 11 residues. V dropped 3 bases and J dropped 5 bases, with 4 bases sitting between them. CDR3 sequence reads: CASSLAETQYF. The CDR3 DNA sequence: TGTGCCAGCAGTTTGGCGGAGACCCAGTACTTC.

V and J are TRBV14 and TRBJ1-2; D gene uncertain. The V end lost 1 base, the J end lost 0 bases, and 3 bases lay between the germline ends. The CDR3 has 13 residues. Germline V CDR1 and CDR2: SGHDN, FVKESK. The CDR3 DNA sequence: TGTGCCAGCAGCCAAGCCACTAACTATGGCTACACCTTC. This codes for CASSQATNYGYTF.

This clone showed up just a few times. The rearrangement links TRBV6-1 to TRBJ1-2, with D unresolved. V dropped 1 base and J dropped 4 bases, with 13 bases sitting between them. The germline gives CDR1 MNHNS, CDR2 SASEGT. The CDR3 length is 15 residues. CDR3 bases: TGTGCCAGCAGTGAAGAGAGCACAGCGATCTATGGCTACACCTTC. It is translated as CASSEESTAIYGYTF.